These T cell receptor beta chains were read from a single sample in a study of T cell clones after liver transplantation. Method: immunoSEQ multiplex PCR; TCRdb's copy keeps in-frame clones and lacks some. The sample lists some 80,000 clones; around 80% were seen once. The material sequenced was CD4+ T cells from blood, taken about 50 months after liver transplant. These TCRs come from a human patient who received a liver transplant. Some T cells may originate from the graft donor. Both conserved end residues are part of each CDR3. D genes are given only for firm matches. The size field is filled for only some rows; it gives once, few, many or a size class.

>TRBV4-1|13|-|-|TRBJ2-3
TGCGCCAGCAGCCAGCTGCCCGGGGGTACGCAGTATTTT
CASSQLPGGTQYF
>TRBV19|15|-|-|TRBJ1-2
TGTGCCAGTAGCTCGACAGCCTCAGCTAACTATGGCTACACCTTC
CASSSTASANYGYTF
>TRBV7-2|14|medium-sized|TRBD1|TRBJ2-7
TGTGCCAGCAGCTTAGGCCCACAGGGGGCTGTGCAGTACTTC
CASSLGPQGAVQYF
>TRBV14|16|-|TRBD2|TRBJ2-1
TGTGCCAGCAGCCATATACTAGCGGGGACCTACAATGAGCAGTTCTTC
CASSHILAGTYNEQFF
>TRBV29-1|13|-|TRBD2|TRBJ2-2
TGCAGCGCTTCTAGCGGGAGTACCGGGGAGCTGTTTTTT
CSASSGSTGELFF
>TRBV19|13|-|-|TRBJ2-7
TGTGCCAGTAGTGCCGGCCCCATATACGAGCAGTACTTC
CASSAGPIYEQYF
>TRBV11-2|13|-|-|TRBJ1-2
TGTGCCAGCAGCTTAGAGCAGAACTATGGCTACACCTTC
CASSLEQNYGYTF
>TRBV9|15|once|TRBD1|TRBJ1-1
TGTGCCAGCAGCGGGCGGACAGGGTTGACCACTGAAGCTTTCTTT
CASSGRTGLTTEAFF
>TRBV6-1|14|-|-|TRBJ2-5
TGTGCCAGCAGTGTGGCAGGGGTCAGAGAGACCCAGTACTTC
CASSVAGVRETQYF
>TRBV7-3|19|-|TRBD2|TRBJ2-5
TGTGCCAGCAGCCCCGGGGGAGTAGCGGGAGAAGTCCACCAAGAGACCCAGTACTTC
CASSPGGVAGEVHQETQYF
>TRBV7-9|12|-|-|TRBJ1-2
TGTGCCAGCAGCCCTTACATCGATGGCTACACCTTC
CASSPYIDGYTF
>TRBV28|14|-|TRBD1|TRBJ2-7
TGTGCCAGCAGTTACGGGACAGGGTTGGACGAGCAGTACTTC
CASSYGTGLDEQYF
>TRBV6-5|16|-|-|TRBJ2-2
TGTGCCAGCAGTTACACGTCGGCCCTGGGCACCGGGGAGCTGTTTTTT
CASSYTSALGTGELFF
>TRBV6-1|15|-|-|TRBJ1-1
TGTGCCAGCAGTGAAAATTGGTCAGGGAACACTGAAGCTTTCTTT
CASSENWSGNTEAFF
>TRBV6-5|14|-|-|TRBJ1-4
TGTGCCAGCAGCCCCATAGCTAGATACGAAAAACTGTTTTTT
CASSPIARYEKLFF
>TRBV6-5|13|once|-|TRBJ1-2
TGTGCCAGCAGTTATACCAGGGGTGATGGCTACACCTTC
CASSYTRGDGYTF
>TRBV4-1|15|-|-|TRBJ2-5
TGCGCCAGCAGCCAAGATCCAGGGGGGGGAGAGACCCAGTACTTC
CASSQDPGGGETQYF
>TRBV5-1|14|-|-|TRBJ2-5
TGCGCCAGCAGCTTGGGAGTCAGCCAAGAGACCCAGTACTTC
CASSLGVSQETQYF
>TRBV30|16|-|TRBD2|TRBJ2-1
TGTGCCTGGAGTGTAACCGGGACTAAGACCTACAATGAGCAGTTCTTC
CAWSVTGTKTYNEQFF
>TRBV13|13|-|-|TRBJ1-2
TGTGCCAGCAGCTTAGGAGGTGGACGAGGCTACACCTTC
CASSLGGGRGYTF
>TRBV5-1|14|-|-|TRBJ1-1
TGCGCCAGCAGCCACAGACAGCGGAACACTGAAGCTTTCTTT
CASSHRQRNTEAFF
>TRBV7-8|14|-|-|TRBJ1-5
TGTGCCAGCAGCTTCGATACTAGCAATCAGCCCCAGCATTTT
CASSFDTSNQPQHF
>TRBV19|14|-|TRBD1|TRBJ1-5
TGTGCCAGTAACCCGACAGGGCGCAATCAGCCCCAGCATTTT
CASNPTGRNQPQHF
>TRBV6-1|14|-|-|TRBJ1-5
TGTGCCAGCAGTACCAGGGGCCCCAATCAGCCCCAGCATTTT
CASSTRGPNQPQHF
>TRBV11-3|14|-|-|TRBJ1-1
TGTGCCAGCAGCTTAACAGGGTCTCACACTGAAGCTTTCTTT
CASSLTGSHTEAFF
>TRBV13|14|-|-|TRBJ2-3
TGTGCCAGCACCTATCCTGGACGGCTAGATACGCAGTATTTT
CASTYPGRLDTQYF
>TRBV5-4|14|-|-|TRBJ1-2
TGTGCCAGCAGCTCTCGGACAGACTTCTATGGCTACACCTTC
CASSSRTDFYGYTF
>TRBV2|14|few|-|TRBJ1-5
TGTGCCAGCCAGGCAGGAAATAGTCGCCAGCCCCAGCATTTT
CASQAGNSRQPQHF
>TRBV19|12|-|-|TRBJ2-3
TGTGCCAGTAGTATAGTAGGAGATACGCAGTATTTT
CASSIVGDTQYF
>TRBV28|21|-|TRBD2|TRBJ2-5
TGTGCCAGCAACCCGAGCCCTTGGACCCCCGACAGCGGGACCCTGGGGGAGACCCAGTACTTC
CASNPSPWTPDSGTLGETQYF
>TRBV10-3|13|-|-|TRBJ2-5
TGTGCCATCAGTGAGCGCAGCCAAGAGACCCAGTACTTC
CAISERSQETQYF
>TRBV5-1|13|-|TRBD1|TRBJ2-5
TGCGCCAGCAGCTTTAGGGGGCAGGAGACCCAGTACTTC
CASSFRGQETQYF
>TRBV14|17|-|TRBD2|TRBJ2-1
TGTGCCAGCAGCCCGATAATAAGCGGGAGATATCGCAATGAGCAGTTCTTC
CASSPIISGRYRNEQFF
>TRBV10-3|15|-|TRBD1|TRBJ2-5
TGTGCCATCAGTGACCTGACAGGGGGGCAAGAGACCCAGTACTTC
CAISDLTGGQETQYF
>TRBV28|13|-|TRBD2|TRBJ2-7
TGTGCCAGCGCCGGGGGAGGGATCTACGAGCAGTACTTC
CASAGGGIYEQYF
>TRBV6-1|13|-|-|TRBJ2-2
TGTGCCAGCAGTTCAGGACTACCCGGGGAGCTGTTTTTT
CASSSGLPGELFF
>TRBV6-5|13|-|-|TRBJ2-5
TGTGCCAGCAGTTACTCGCCCCGAGAGACCCAGTACTTC
CASSYSPRETQYF
>TRBV5-4|14|-|-|TRBJ2-3
TGTGCCAGCAGGGAGGCGGAAAGCACAGATACGCAGTATTTT
CASREAESTDTQYF
>TRBV29-1|12|few|-|TRBJ2-3
TGCAGCGTTGCGGGGGGCCGGGATACGCAGTATTTT
CSVAGGRDTQYF
>TRBV5-1|15|-|TRBD1|TRBJ1-2
TGCGCCCGGGACAGGGGGCGATCAGCTAACTATGGCTACACCTTC
CARDRGRSANYGYTF
>TRBV5-1|14|-|-|TRBJ2-7
TGCGCCAGCAGTGGGTCGGGGGGCCTCTACGAGCAGTACTTC
CASSGSGGLYEQYF
>TRBV7-2|15|-|TRBD1|TRBJ1-2
TGTGCCAGCAGCTTTTGGGGACAGGGGCAGGATGGCTACACCTTC
CASSFWGQGQDGYTF
>TRBV28|12|-|-|TRBJ1-3
TGTGCCAGCAGCGAACCGGTGGACACCATATATTTT
CASSEPVDTIYF
>TRBV2|15|-|-|TRBJ2-5
TGTGCCAGCAGTGAAGGGTGGGGTGCGCAAGAGACCCAGTACTTC
CASSEGWGAQETQYF
>TRBV4-1|16|few|TRBD1|TRBJ2-1
TGCGCCAGCAGCCAAGAAGCTCGGACAGGGGTCAATGAGCAGTTCTTC
CASSQEARTGVNEQFF
>TRBV29-1|14|-|TRBD1|TRBJ1-2
TGCAGCGCCCAAGGGGACAGTCGGAAGTGGGCCTACACCTTC
CSAQGDSRKWAYTF
>TRBV2|14|-|-|TRBJ2-7
TGTGCCAGCAGTCTGGCGAGGGTACAGGTTGAGCAGTACTTC
CASSLARVQVEQYF
>TRBV7-8|12|few|-|TRBJ1-1
TGTGCCAGCAGCTTAGCGATAAGTGAAGCTTTCTTT
CASSLAISEAFF
>TRBV29-1|11|-|-|TRBJ2-7
TGCAGCGTTGAAGATGGGGAGCAGCAGTACTTC
CSVEDGEQQYF
>TRBV14|15|-|-|TRBJ2-1
TGTGCCAGCAGCCAGGGGGACGGGCACTACAATGAGCAGTTCTTC
CASSQGDGHYNEQFF
>TRBV25-1|15|once|-|TRBJ1-4
TGTGCCAGCAGTGCCCCAGGGGCAACTAATGAAAAACTGTTTTTT
CASSAPGATNEKLFF
>TRBV6-5|16|once|TRBD1|TRBJ1-5
TGTGCCAGCAGTTACTCGAAGGGACAGGATAATCAGCCCCAGCATTTT
CASSYSKGQDNQPQHF
>TRBV4-2|15|once|-|TRBJ2-7
TGTGCCAGCGCTCCGGAGGCTACTGACTCCTACGAGCAGTACTTC
CASAPEATDSYEQYF
>TRBV5-6|15|-|-|TRBJ2-1
TGTGCCAGCAGCCCCCCGGGACTTATACACAATGAGCAGTTCTTC
CASSPPGLIHNEQFF
>TRBV28|12|-|-|TRBJ1-2
TGTGCCAGCGCCGGACGGGGTTATGGCTACACCTTC
CASAGRGYGYTF
>TRBV5-4|14|-|TRBD1|TRBJ1-6
TGTGCCAGCAGCGTGGGACAGGAAAATTCACCCCTCCACTTT
CASSVGQENSPLHF
>TRBV7-3|14|-|TRBD1|TRBJ2-3
TGTGCCAGCAGCCCAACCCAGGGGGCAGATACGCAGTATTTT
CASSPTQGADTQYF
>TRBV7-3|18|-|-|TRBJ1-4
TGTGCCAGCAGCTTATTGACTGCGGAAGGTGAAGTAAATGAAAAACTGTTTTTT
CASSLLTAEGEVNEKLFF
>TRBV5-5|13|few|-|TRBJ2-7
TGTGCCAGCAGCTCTCCCCCGACCTACGAGCAGTACTTC
CASSSPPTYEQYF
>TRBV19|15|few|TRBD1|TRBJ1-1
TGTGCCAGTAGTCCTCGGACAGGAGGGGTAACTGAAGCTTTCTTT
CASSPRTGGVTEAFF